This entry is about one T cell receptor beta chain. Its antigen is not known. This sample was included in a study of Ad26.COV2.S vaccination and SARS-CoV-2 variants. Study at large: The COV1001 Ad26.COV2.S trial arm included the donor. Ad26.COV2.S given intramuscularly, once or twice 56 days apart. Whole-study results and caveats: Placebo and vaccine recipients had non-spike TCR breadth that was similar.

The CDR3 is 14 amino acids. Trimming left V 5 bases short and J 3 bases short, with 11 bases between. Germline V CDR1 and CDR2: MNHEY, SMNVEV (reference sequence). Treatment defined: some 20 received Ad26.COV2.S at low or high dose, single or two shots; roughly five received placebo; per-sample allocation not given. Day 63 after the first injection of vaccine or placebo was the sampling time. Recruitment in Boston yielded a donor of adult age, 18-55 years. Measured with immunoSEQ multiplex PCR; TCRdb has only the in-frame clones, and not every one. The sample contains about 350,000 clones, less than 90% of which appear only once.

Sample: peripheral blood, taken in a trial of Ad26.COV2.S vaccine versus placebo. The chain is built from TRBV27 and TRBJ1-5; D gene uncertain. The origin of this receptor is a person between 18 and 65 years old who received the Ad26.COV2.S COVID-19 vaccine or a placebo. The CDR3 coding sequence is TGTGCCAGCAGTACTGAGGGTTCCAATCAGCCCCAGCATTTT. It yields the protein CASSTEGSNQPQHF.